This T cell receptor (beta chain) was identified in a study of T cell responses to AZD1222 COVID-19 vaccine. Whole-study findings and limits: It was only a handful of AZD1222 recipients who were seropositive at baseline. Only after the peak T cell response were repertoires sampled. As reported, nearly half of all spike-specific TCRs target variant regions that are unmutated. The sample set comprised mostly white British donors with more females, and clonal diversity was possibly underestimated.

Details on this clone: Its antigen is not known.

TCRdb's table, derived via immunoSEQ multiplex PCR, lists solely in-frame clones and lacks some. The table records 100,000 to 150,000 clones, around nine tenths of them present only once. This TCR derives from an adult who received the AZD1222 COVID-19 vaccine. Sequencing used peripheral blood, obtained 28 days after the second AZD1222 dose.

The CDR3 loop is CASSLGQGGNSYEQYF. DNA of the CDR3: TGTGCCAGCAGCTTAGGGCAGGGCGGGAATTCCTACGAGCAGTACTTC. The chain uses TRBV7-9 and TRBJ2-7, with TRBD2 as a possible D gene (6 bases). The germline CDR1 and CDR2 sequences are SEHNR and FQNEAQ (reference sequence). The CDR3 runs to 16 residues. V gave up 1 base and J gave up 1 base, with 14 bases separating them. Looking up the rest from reference TRBV7-9 and TRBJ2-7 gives the full variable domain: DTGVSQNPRHKITKRGQNVTFRCDPISEHNRLYWYRQTLGQGPEFLTYFQNEAQLEKSRLLSDRFSAERPKGSFSTLEIQRTEQGDSAMYLCASSLGQGGNSYEQYFGPGTRLTVT.